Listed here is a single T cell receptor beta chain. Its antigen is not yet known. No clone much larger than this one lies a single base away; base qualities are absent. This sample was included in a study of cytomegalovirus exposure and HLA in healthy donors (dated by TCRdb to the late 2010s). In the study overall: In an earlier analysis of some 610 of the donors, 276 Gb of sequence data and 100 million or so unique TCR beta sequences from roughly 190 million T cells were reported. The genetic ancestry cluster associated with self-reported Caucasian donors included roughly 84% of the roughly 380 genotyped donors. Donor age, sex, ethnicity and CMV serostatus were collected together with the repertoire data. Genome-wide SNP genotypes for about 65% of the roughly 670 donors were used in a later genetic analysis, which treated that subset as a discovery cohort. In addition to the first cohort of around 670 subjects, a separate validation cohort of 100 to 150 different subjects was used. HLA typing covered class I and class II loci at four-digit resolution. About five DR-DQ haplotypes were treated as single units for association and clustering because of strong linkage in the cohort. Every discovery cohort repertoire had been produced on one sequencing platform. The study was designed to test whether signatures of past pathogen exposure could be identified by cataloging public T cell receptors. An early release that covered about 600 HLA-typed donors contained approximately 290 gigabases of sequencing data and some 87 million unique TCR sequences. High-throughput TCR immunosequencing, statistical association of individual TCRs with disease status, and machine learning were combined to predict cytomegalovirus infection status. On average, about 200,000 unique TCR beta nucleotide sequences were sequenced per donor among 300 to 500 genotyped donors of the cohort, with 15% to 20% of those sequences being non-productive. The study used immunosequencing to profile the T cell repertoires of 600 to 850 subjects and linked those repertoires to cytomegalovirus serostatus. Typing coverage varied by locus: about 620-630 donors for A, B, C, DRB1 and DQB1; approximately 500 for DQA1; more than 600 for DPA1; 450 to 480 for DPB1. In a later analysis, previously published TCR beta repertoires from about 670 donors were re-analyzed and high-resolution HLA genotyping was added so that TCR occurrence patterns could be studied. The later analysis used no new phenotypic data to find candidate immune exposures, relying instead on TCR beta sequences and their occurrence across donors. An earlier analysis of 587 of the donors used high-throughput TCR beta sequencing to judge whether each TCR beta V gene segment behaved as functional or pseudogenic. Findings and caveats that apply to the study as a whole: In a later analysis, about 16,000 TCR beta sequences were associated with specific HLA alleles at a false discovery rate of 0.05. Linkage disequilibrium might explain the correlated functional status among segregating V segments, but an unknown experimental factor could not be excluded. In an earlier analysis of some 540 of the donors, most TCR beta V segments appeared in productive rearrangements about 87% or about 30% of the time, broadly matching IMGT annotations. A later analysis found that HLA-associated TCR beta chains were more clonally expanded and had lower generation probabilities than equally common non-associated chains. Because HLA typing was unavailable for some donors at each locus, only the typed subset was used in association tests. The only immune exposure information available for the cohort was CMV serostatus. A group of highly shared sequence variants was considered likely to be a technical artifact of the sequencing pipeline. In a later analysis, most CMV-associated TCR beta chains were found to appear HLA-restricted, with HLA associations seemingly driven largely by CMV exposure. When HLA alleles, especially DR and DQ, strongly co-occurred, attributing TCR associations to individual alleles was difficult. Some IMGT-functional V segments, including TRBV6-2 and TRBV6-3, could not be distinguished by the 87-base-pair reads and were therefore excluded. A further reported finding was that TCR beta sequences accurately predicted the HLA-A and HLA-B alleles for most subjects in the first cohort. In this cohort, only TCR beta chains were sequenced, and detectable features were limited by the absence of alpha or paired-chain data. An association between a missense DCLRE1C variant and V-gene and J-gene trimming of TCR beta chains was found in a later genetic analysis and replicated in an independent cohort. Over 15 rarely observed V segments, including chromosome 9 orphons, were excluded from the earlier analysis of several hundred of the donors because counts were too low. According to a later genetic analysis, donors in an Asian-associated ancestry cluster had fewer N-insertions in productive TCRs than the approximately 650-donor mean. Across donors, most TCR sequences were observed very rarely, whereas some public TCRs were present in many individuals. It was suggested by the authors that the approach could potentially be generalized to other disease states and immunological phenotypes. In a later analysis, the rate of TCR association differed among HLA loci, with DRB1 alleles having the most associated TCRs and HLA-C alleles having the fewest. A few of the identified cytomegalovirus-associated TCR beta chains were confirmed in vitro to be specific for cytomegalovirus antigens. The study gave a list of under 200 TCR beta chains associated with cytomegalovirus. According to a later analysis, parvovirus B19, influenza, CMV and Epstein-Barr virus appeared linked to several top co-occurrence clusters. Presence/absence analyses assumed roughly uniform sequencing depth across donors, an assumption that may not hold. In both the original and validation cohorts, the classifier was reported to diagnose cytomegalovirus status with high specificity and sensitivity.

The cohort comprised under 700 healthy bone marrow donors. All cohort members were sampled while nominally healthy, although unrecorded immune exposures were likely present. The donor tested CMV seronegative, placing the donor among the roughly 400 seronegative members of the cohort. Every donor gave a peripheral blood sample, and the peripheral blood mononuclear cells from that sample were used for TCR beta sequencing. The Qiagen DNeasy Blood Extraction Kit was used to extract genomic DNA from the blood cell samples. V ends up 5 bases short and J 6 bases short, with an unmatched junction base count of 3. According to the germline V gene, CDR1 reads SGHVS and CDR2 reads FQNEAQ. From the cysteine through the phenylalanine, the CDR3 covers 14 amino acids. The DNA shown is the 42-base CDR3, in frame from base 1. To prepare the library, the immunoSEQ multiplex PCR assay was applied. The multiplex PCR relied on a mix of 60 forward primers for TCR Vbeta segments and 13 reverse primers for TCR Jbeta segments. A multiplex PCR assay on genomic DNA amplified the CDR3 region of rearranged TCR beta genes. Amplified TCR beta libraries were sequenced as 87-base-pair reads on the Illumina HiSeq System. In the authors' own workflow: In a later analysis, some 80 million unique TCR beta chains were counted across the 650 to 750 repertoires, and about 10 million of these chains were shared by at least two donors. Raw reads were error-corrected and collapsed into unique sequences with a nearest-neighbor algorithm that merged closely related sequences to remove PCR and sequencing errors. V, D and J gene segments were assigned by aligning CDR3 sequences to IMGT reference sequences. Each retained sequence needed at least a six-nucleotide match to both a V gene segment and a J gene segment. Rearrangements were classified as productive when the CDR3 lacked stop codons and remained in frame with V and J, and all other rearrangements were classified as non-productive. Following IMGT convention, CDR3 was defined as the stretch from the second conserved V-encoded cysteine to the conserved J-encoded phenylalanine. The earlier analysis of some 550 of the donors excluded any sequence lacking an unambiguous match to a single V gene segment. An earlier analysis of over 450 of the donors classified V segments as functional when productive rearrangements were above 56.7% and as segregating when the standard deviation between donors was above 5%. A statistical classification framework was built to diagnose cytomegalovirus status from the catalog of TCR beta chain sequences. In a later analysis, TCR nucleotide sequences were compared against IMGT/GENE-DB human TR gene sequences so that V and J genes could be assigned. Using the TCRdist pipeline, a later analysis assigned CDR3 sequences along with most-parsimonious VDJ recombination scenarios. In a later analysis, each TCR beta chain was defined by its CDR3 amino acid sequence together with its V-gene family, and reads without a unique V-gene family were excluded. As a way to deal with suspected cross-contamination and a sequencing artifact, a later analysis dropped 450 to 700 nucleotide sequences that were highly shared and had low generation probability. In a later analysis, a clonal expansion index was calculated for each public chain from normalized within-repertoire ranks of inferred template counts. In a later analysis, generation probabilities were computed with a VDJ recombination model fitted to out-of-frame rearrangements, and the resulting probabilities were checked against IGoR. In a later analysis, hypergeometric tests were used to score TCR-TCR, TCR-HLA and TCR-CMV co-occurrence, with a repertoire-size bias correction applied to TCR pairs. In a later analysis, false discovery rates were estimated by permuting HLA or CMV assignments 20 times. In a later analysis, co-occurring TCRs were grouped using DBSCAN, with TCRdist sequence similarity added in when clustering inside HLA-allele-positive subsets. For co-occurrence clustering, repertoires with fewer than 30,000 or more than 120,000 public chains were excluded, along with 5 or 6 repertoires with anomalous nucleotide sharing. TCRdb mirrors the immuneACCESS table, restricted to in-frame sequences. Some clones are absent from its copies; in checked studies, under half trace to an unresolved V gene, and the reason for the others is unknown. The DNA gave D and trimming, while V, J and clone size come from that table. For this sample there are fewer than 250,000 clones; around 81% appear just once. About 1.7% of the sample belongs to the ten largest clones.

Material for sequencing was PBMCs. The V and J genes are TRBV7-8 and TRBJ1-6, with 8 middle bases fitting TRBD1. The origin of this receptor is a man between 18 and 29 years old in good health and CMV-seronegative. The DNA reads TGTGCCAGCAGCATAGGACAGGGTAATTCACCCCTCCACTTT. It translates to CASSIGQGNSPLHF.